This is a list of T cell receptor beta chains from one sample in a study of blood T cell repertoires in COVID-19. Measured with immunoSEQ multiplex PCR; TCRdb has only the in-frame clones, and not every one. The sample yields around 42,000 clones, 75% to 80% seen once. Sequencing was carried out using peripheral blood. These receptors were taken from a man in his 70s with active or convalescent COVID-19. Each CDR3 is given with its conserved first and last residue. D genes are given only for firm matches. A clone size is listed for some rows: how often the clone was seen (once, few, many), or a class if it is expanded.

abundance	j_gene	v_gene	d_gene	CDR3aa	CDR3nt
-	TRBJ2-7	TRBV2	TRBD2	CASSVSGGYEQYF	TGTGCCAGCAGTGTTTCGGGAGGCTACGAGCAGTACTTC
-	TRBJ1-5	TRBV5-5	TRBD1	CASSSTGQGSQPQHF	TGTGCCAGCAGCTCGACGGGACAGGGTAGTCAGCCCCAGCATTTT
-	TRBJ1-2	TRBV6-5	-	CASNSFGAVLFGYTF	TGTGCCAGCAATTCATTTGGGGCCGTCCTCTTTGGCTACACCTTC
-	TRBJ1-4	TRBV4-1	-	CASSQETGITFEKLFF	TGCGCCAGCAGCCAGGAAACAGGAATAACCTTTGAAAAACTGTTTTTT
once	TRBJ1-3	TRBV7-2	TRBD1	CASSLGGQGIGNTIYF	TGTGCCAGCAGCTTAGGGGGACAGGGAATTGGAAACACCATATATTTT
once	TRBJ2-5	TRBV4-2	TRBD2	CASSQDERVAGAAETQYF	TGTGCCAGCAGCCAAGATGAACGAGTAGCGGGGGCTGCGGAGACCCAGTACTTC
-	TRBJ1-2	TRBV5-4	TRBD1	CASSRDRTNYGYTF	TGTGCCAGCAGCCGGGACAGGACTAACTATGGCTACACCTTC
once	TRBJ2-3	TRBV6-5	TRBD2	CASSWVIAGGDDTQYF	TGTGCCAGCAGTTGGGTAATAGCGGGGGGCGATGATACGCAGTATTTT
few	TRBJ2-7	TRBV5-1	-	CASSLSTRMGRLVYEQYF	TGCGCCAGCAGCTTGTCCACTCGCATGGGCAGATTAGTCTACGAGCAGTACTTC
-	TRBJ2-1	TRBV7-9	TRBD2	CASSLTSGGWNEQFF	TGTGCCAGCAGCCTTACTAGCGGGGGTTGGAATGAGCAGTTCTTC
-	TRBJ1-2	TRBV7-9	-	CASSLEQMHYGYTF	TGTGCCAGCAGCTTGGAACAGATGCATTATGGCTACACCTTC
-	TRBJ1-1	TRBV6-5	TRBD1	CASSDPGQGGTEAFF	TGTGCCAGCAGCGACCCGGGACAGGGAGGCACTGAAGCTTTCTTT
-	TRBJ2-7	TRBV11-3	TRBD2	CASSHSGANEQYF	TGTGCCAGCAGCCATAGCGGGGCGAACGAGCAGTACTTC
-	TRBJ2-3	TRBV6-6	TRBD2	CASSLRASGVRTDTQYF	TGTGCCAGCAGTCTGCGCGCTAGCGGGGTCCGCACAGATACGCAGTATTTT
-	TRBJ2-1	TRBV12-3/TRBV12-4	-	CASGRHNEQFF	TGTGCCAGCGGCAGGCACAATGAGCAGTTCTTC
-	TRBJ2-7	TRBV7-9	TRBD1	CASSFGGRQGSYEQYF	TGTGCCAGCAGCTTTGGGGGTCGACAGGGAAGCTACGAGCAGTACTTC
-	TRBJ1-6	TRBV5-1	-	CASSLGDSRSPVHF	TGCGCCAGCAGTTTAGGGGACTCCAGGAGTCCGGTCCACTTT
-	TRBJ1-2	TRBV5-6	TRBD1	CASSREQGARGYTF	TGTGCCAGCAGCCGCGAGCAGGGGGCCCGGGGCTACACCTTC
-	TRBJ1-5	TRBV28	TRBD1	CASSLDRGNQPQHF	TGTGCCAGCAGTCTAGACAGGGGGAATCAGCCCCAGCATTTT
-	TRBJ1-2	TRBV19	TRBD1	CASSKGAYGYTF	TGTGCCAGTAGTAAGGGGGCCTATGGCTACACCTTC
-	TRBJ2-3	TRBV7-9	TRBD2	CASSSSTSGTDTQYF	TGTGCCAGCAGCTCTTCGACTAGCGGCACAGATACGCAGTATTTT
-	TRBJ2-1	TRBV19	TRBD1	CASSRGLQGNEQFF	TGTGCCAGCAGCAGGGGGCTCCAGGGCAATGAGCAGTTCTTC
once	TRBJ2-1	TRBV9	TRBD1	CASSRRGQSSYNEQFF	TGTGCCAGCAGCCGTAGGGGACAGAGCTCCTACAATGAGCAGTTCTTC
-	TRBJ1-2	TRBV28	-	CASSFPQGRYGYTF	TGTGCCAGCAGTTTCCCACAGGGCCGCTATGGCTACACCTTC
few	TRBJ1-2	TRBV30	-	CAWSVLGNGYTF	TGTGCCTGGAGTGTACTAGGGAATGGCTACACCTTC
-	TRBJ1-5	TRBV5-5	-	CASSLESGGQPQHF	TGTGCCAGCAGCTTGGAGTCGGGGGGTCAGCCCCAGCATTTT
-	TRBJ2-2	TRBV27	TRBD2	CASSLFPSGGKIAGELFF	TGTGCCAGCAGTTTATTCCCTAGCGGGGGGAAAATCGCCGGGGAGCTGTTTTTT
-	TRBJ1-6	TRBV19	-	CASGPTGGLISLHF	TGTGCCAGTGGCCCTACCGGGGGACTAATATCCCTCCACTTT
-	TRBJ1-2	TRBV11-2	-	CASSLDRGGYTF	TGTGCCAGCAGCTTAGACAGGGGTGGCTACACCTTC
-	TRBJ2-3	TRBV2	TRBD2	CASLRGLATDTQYF	TGTGCCAGCCTTAGGGGACTAGCGACAGATACGCAGTATTTT
few	TRBJ1-2	TRBV2	TRBD1	CASSEAVYRGAGYTF	TGTGCCAGCAGTGAAGCGGTTTACAGGGGCGCTGGCTACACCTTC